A single sample gave rise to the 3 T cell receptor beta chains below, sequenced in a study of shared clonotypes between healthy human individuals. The repertoire was sequenced with immunoSEQ multiplex PCR; TCRdb's copy has only in-frame clones and lacks some. Of around 550,000 clones listed, approximately 95% were seen once; the top ten hold approximately 0.11%. Naive CD8 populations comprised CD45RO-negative cells positively selected for CCR7, excluding terminally differentiated effector memory CD45RA+ cells. The sequencing sample was made of naive CD8+ T cells sorted from blood. Receptors originate from a woman aged 25 to 39 in good health.

The V gene is TRBV5-6, the J gene TRBJ1-4; TRBD1 might be the D (5 bases). The germline V and J ends were trimmed by 2 bases and 8 bases, with 7 bases remaining between them. CDR3 length: 12 amino acids. The germline V gene encodes CDR1 SGHDT and CDR2 YYEEEE. This chain's CDR3 is CASSFREEKLFF. The CDR3 nucleotides are TGTGCCAGCAGCTTCAGGGAAGAAAAACTGTTTTTT.

As regards this clone: The same CDR3 arises from other DNA sequences in this sample as well. The chain uses TRBV11-2 and TRBJ2-7; D ambiguous. Germline CDR1 reads SGHAT; CDR2 reads FQNNGV. The V gene lost 5 bases and the J gene lost 4 bases, with 12 bases spanning the gap. The CDR3 totals 13 residues. The CDR3 region is CASSPSGSYEQYF. As DNA, the CDR3 is TGTGCCAGCAGCCCTTCGGGTTCTTACGAGCAGTACTTC. Full variable domain (outside the CDR3, taken from reference TRBV11-2 and TRBJ2-7): EAGVAQSPRYKIIEKRQSVAFWCNPISGHATLYWYQQILGQGPKLLIQFQNNGVVDDSQLPKDRFSAERLKGVDSTLKIQPAKLEDSAVYLCASSPSGSYEQYFGPGTRLTVT.

The J gene is TRBJ1-1, the V gene TRBV29-1; D unclear. In germline, CDR1 is SQVTM, CDR2 ANQGSEA. The CDR3 length is 11 residues. Trimming cost V 4 bases and J 2 bases, with 5 bases left between them. This CDR3 reads CSVVVNTEAFF. CDR3 coding DNA: TGCAGCGTTGTAGTAAACACTGAAGCTTTCTTT.